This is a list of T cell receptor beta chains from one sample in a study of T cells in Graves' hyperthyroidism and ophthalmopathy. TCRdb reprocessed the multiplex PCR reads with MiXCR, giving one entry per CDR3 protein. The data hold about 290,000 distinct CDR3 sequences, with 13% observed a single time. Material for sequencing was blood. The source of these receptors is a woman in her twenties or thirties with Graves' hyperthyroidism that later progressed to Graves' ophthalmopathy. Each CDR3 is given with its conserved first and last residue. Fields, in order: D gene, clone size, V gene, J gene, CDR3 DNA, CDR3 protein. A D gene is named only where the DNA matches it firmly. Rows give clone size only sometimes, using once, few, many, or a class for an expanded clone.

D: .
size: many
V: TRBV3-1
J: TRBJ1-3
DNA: TGTGCCAGCAGCCAAGTTCTCGGGGTGGCTGGAAACACCATATATTTT
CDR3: CASSQVLGVAGNTIYF

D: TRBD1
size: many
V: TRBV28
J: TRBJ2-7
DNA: TGTGCCAGCAGTTTAACCGACAGGGGGCATGAGCAGTACTTC
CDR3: CASSLTDRGHEQYF

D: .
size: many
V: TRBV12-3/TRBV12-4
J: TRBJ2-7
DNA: TGTGCCAGCAGTTTTCAACTAGCTCCCTTCAAAGGCGAGCAGTACTTC
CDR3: CASSFQLAPFKGEQYF

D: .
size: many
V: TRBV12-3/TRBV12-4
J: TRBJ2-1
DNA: TGTGCCAGCAGTTTCACGGTCGGGGGTATCGATGAGCAGTTCTTC
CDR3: CASSFTVGGIDEQFF

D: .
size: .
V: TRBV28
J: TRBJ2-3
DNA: TGTGCCAGCAGTCTCGCCGGGGGCAAAGATACGCAGTATTTT
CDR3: CASSLAGGKDTQYF

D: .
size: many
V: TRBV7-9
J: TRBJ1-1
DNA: TGTGCCAGCAGCTGGAGACAGCAGGGTCCTGAAGCTTTCTTT
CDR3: CASSWRQQGPEAFF

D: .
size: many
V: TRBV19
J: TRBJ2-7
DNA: TGTGCCAGTAGTGTCGGGAATTCCTACGAGCAGTACTTC
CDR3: CASSVGNSYEQYF

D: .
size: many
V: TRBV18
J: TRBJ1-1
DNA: TGTGCCAGCTCACCCACGGAGTTAAACACTGAAGCTTTCTTT
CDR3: CASSPTELNTEAFF

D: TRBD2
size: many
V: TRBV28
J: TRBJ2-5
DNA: TGTGCCAGCAGCGCCCTGGTGGGGAGCGGGAGCTACCAAGAGACCCAGTACTTC
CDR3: CASSALVGSGSYQETQYF

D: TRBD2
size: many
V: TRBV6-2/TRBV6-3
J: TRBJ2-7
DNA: TGTGCCAGCAGTCTTACTTCAAGCGGGGGGTACGAGCAGTACTTC
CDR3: CASSLTSSGGYEQYF

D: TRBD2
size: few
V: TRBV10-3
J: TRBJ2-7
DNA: TGTGCCATCAGTGAGTCGAACCTCGGGACTAGCGGGGACGACTACGAGCAGTACTTC
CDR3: CAISESNLGTSGDDYEQYF